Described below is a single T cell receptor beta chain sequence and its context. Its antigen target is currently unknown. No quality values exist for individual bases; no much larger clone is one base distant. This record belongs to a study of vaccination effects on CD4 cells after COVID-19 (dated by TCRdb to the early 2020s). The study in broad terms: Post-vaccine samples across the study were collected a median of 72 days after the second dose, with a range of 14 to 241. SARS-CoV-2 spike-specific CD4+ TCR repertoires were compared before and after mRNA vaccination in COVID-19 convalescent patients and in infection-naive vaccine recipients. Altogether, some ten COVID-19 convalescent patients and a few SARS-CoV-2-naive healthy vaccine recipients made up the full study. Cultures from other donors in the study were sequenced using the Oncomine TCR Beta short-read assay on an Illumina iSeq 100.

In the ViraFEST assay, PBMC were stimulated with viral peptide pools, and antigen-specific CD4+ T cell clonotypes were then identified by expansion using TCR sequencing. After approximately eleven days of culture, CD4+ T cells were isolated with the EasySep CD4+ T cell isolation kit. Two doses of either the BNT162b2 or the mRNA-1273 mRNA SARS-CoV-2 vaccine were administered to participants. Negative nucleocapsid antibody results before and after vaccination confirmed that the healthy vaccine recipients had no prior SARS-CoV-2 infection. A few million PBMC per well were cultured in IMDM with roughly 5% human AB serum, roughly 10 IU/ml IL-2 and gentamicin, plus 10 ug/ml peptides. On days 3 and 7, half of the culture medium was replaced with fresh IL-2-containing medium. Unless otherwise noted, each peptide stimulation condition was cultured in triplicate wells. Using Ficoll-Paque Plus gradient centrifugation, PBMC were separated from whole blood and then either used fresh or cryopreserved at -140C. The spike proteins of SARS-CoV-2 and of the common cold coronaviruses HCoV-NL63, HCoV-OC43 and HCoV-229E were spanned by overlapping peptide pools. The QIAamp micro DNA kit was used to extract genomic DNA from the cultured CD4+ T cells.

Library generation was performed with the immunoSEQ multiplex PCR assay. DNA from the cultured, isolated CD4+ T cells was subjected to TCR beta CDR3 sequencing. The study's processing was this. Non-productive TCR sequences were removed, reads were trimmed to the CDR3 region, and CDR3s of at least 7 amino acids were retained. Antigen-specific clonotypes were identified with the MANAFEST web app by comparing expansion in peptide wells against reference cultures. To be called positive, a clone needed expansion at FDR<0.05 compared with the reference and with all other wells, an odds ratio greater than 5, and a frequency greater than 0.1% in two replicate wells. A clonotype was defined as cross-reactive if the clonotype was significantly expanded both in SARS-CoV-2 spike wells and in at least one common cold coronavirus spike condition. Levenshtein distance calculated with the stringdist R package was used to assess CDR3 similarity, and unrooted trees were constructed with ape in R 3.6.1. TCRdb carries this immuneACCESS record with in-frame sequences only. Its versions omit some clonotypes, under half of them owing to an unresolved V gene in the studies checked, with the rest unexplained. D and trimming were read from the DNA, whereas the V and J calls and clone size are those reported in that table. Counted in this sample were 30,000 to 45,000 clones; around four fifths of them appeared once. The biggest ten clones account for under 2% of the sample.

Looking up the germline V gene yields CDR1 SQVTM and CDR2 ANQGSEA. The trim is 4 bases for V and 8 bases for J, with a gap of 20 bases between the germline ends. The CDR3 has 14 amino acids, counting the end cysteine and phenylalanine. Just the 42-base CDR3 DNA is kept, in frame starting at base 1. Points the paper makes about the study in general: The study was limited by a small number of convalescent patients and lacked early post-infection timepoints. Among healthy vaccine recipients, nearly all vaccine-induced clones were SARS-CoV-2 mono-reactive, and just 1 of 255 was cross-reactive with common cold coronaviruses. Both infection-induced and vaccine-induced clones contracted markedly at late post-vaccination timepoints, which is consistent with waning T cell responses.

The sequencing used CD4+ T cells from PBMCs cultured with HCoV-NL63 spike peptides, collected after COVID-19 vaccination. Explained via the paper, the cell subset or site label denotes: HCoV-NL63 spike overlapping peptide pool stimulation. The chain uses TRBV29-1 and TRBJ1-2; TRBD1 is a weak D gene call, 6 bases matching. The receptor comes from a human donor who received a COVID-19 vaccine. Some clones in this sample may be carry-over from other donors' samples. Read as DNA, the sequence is TGCAGCGTTGTGGTTTCCGAGGCAGGGGACGGCTACACCTTC. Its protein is CSVVVSEAGDGYTF.